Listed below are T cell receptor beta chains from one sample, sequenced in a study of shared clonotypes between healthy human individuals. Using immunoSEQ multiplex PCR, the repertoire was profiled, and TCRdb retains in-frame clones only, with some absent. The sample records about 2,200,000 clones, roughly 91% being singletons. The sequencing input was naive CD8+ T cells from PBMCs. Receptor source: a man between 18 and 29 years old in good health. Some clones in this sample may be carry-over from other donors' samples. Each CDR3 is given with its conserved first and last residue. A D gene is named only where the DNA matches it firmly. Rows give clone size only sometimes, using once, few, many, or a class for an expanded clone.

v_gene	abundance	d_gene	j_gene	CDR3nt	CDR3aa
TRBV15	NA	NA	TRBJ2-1	TGTGCCACCAGCAGTGGTGAGACGGGCCTACGGCAGTTCTTC	CATSSGETGLRQFF
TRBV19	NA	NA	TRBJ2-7	TGTGCCAGTAGTATATCCAGGAATTCCTACGAGCAGTACTTC	CASSISRNSYEQYF
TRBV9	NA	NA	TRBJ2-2	TGTGCCAGCAGCGCCCTGACTAGAGGGGCCGGGGAGCTGTTTTTT	CASSALTRGAGELFF
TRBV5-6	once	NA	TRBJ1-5	TGTGCCAGCAGCTTGGGGTTTAGCAATCAGCCCCAGCATTTT	CASSLGFSNQPQHF
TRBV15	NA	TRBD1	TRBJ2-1	TGTGCCACCAGCACATTCGGGACAGGTGAGCAGTTCTTC	CATSTFGTGEQFF
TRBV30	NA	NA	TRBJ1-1	TGTGCCTGGACCCAGGGAGAGAACACTGAAGCTTTCTTT	CAWTQGENTEAFF
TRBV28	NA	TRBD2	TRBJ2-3	TGTGCCAGCAGTCATCGGACTAGCGGAAAGGATACGCAGTATTTT	CASSHRTSGKDTQYF
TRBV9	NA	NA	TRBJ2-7	TGTGCCAGCAGCGTAGGGGCCGGGACCGCAAGCGAGCAGTACTTC	CASSVGAGTASEQYF
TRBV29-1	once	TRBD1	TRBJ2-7	TGCAGCGCCGAGGGGGCCTCTTCCTACGAGCAGTACTTC	CSAEGASSYEQYF
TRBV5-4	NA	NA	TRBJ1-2	TGTGCCAGCAGCTTCTACCGGGACGCAAGGTCCTATGGCTACACCTTC	CASSFYRDARSYGYTF
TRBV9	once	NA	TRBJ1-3	TGTGCCAGCAGCACAGCCGGGACCGGATCTGGAAACACCATATATTTT	CASSTAGTGSGNTIYF
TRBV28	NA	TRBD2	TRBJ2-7	TGTGCCAGCAGGTGGACTAGCGGGAGGGCCGGCGAGCAGTACTTC	CASRWTSGRAGEQYF
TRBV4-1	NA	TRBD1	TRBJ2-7	TGCGCCAGCAGCCAAGTAAGAGACAGGGCGGAGGAGCAGTACTTC	CASSQVRDRAEEQYF
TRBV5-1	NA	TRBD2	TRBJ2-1	TGCGCCAGCAGCCCAGGACTAGCGGGAGCCTACAATGAGCAGTTCTTC	CASSPGLAGAYNEQFF
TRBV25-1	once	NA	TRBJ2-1	TGTGCCACCCATTCCTACAATGAGCAGTTCTTC	CATHSYNEQFF
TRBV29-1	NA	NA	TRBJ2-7	TGCAGCGTTGGTATAGAGGTACCCTACGAGCAGTACTTC	CSVGIEVPYEQYF
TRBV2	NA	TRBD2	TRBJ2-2	TGTGCCAGCAGTAGCGGGAGACGTTCCGGGGAGCTGTTTTTT	CASSSGRRSGELFF
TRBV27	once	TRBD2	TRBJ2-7	TGTGCCAGCCACTCGCTAGCGGCTTCCTACGAGCAGTACTTC	CASHSLAASYEQYF
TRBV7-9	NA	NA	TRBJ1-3	TGTGCCAGTCACCCAACAGGGTCCTCTGGAAACACCATATATTTT	CASHPTGSSGNTIYF
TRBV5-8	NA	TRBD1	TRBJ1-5	TGTGCCAGCAGCTTGGACGGGACAGGGGGAAATCAGCCCCAGCATTTT	CASSLDGTGGNQPQHF
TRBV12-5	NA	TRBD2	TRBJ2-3	TGTGCTAGTGGCCTACCTTCACAACTAGCGGACCACACAGATACGCAGTATTTT	CASGLPSQLADHTDTQYF
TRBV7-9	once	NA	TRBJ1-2	TGTGCCAGCAGCACCGGGGCTTACCAGTTCTATGGCTACACCTTC	CASSTGAYQFYGYTF
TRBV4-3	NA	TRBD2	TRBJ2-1	TGCGCCAGCAGCATAGGGTGGGTAGCGGGAGCTTACAATGAGCAGTTCTTC	CASSIGWVAGAYNEQFF